Shown below are 6 T cell receptor beta chains from a single sample sequenced in a study of blood T cell repertoires in COVID-19. Using immunoSEQ multiplex PCR, the repertoire was profiled, and TCRdb retains in-frame clones only, with some absent. This sample yields 35,000 to 50,000 clones, of which around 85% are seen a single time; 4% to 5% belongs to the top ten. The specimen was peripheral blood. The source of these receptors is a man in his sixties with acute or convalescent COVID-19.

The V call is TRBV3-1 (or the pseudogene TRBV3-2), the J call TRBJ2-1; 10 bases are a match to TRBD2. With 8 bases clipped from V and 9 bases from J, the junction kept 16 bases outside the gene matches. CDR3 size: 16 residues. Germline values: CDR1 LGHDT, CDR2 YNNKEL (reference sequence). CDR3 in DNA: TGTGCCAGCTACCTAATAGCGGGGGGCGGACTTAGTGAGCAGTTCTTC. Translation gives CASYLIAGGGLSEQFF.

This chain links TRBV6-5 with TRBJ1-1, with 7 bases aligning to TRBD1. CDR1 is MNHEY and CDR2 is SVGAGI in the germline V gene. CDR3 size: 14 residues. The V and J ends lost 7 bases and 0 bases, in that order; junction bases with no gene match: 5. CDR3 residues: CASKGGGMNTEAFF. Written as DNA, the CDR3 is TGTGCCAGCAAAGGGGGCGGTATGAACACTGAAGCTTTCTTT.

V gene TRBV7-9 combines with J gene TRBJ2-7, with 8 bases matching TRBD2. The CDR3 sequence is 13 residues long. V lost 3 bases and J lost 6; bases outside the gene matches: 4. CDR1 is SEHNR, CDR2 FQNEAQ, per germline (reference sequence). CDR3 DNA sequence: TGTGCCAGCAGCTTGGCGGGAGGTGGCGAGCAGTACTTC. Residues: CASSLAGGGEQYF.

The rearrangement joins TRBV28 to TRBJ2-1, with 11 nucleotides matching TRBD2. Germline CDR1 is MDHEN and CDR2 is SYDVKM. V lost 10 bases and J lost 5; bases outside the gene matches: 10. This CDR3 has 15 amino acids. The CDR3 nucleotides are TGTGCCACCCGACTAGCGGGGTCTCGGGACAATGAGCAGTTCTTC. This translates into CATRLAGSRDNEQFF.

The chain employs TRBV11-3 and TRBJ2-1, with D possibly TRBD1 on 6 matching bases. The V and J ends lost 0 bases and 4 bases respectively, with 10 bases between them. This CDR3 is built from 15 residues. The germline gives CDR1 SGHNT, CDR2 YENEEA. The CDR3 sequence is CASSLEGGAYNEQFF. For the CDR3, the DNA is TGTGCCAGCAGCTTAGAAGGGGGAGCTTACAATGAGCAGTTCTTC.

The chain uses TRBV2 and TRBJ2-3; D is perhaps TRBD2 (5 bases). Per the germline V gene, CDR1 is SNHLY and CDR2 is FYNNEI. Trimming removed 3 bases from V and 5 bases from J, with 6 bases in between. The CDR3 extends over 12 amino acids. CDR3 protein: CASSDEGDTQYF. CDR3 bases: TGTGCCAGCAGTGATGAGGGAGATACGCAGTATTTT.